Each of the 25 T cell receptor beta chains below was sequenced from the same sample in a study of T cell clonality in common variable immunodeficiency. Assay: immunoSEQ multiplex PCR; the TCRdb copy retains only in-frame clones and omits some. There are over 50,000 clones in the sample, none observed a single time. Source material: peripheral blood mononuclear cells. The receptors originated from a person aged 18 to 75 in good health.

This clone occurred many times. Coverage ceases 3 residues before the CDR3 finishes, and the germline J gene fills in the end. The V and J genes are TRBV18 and TRBJ2-3; TRBD2 is a possible D gene (6 bases). The V gene's germline CDR1 is KGHSH and CDR2 LQKENI. CDR3 length: 15 residues. Deletions cut 6 bases from V and 1 base from J, with 14 bases between. The CDR3 bases that were read are TGTGCCAGCTCGCCGAGCGGGCAAGGCACAGATACG. It translates to CASSPSGQGTDT. The full-length CDR3 reads as CASSPSGQGTDTQYF.

Ten or more counts support this clone. The read halts 3 residues ahead of the CDR3 end, with the missing end drawn from the germline J gene. This chain joins TRBV5-1 and TRBJ2-7, with 9 bases identical to TRBD1. Germline CDR1 SGHRS, CDR2 YFSETQ. V gave up 7 bases and J gave up 2 bases; unmatched junction bases: 4. The CDR3 has 13 residues. The CDR3 reads CASPTGGTYEQYF. Incomplete CDR3 DNA: TGCGCCAGCCCGACAGGGGGAACCTACGAG.

This clone occurred many times. The read falls 3 residues short of the CDR3 end, and the missing part is taken from the germline J gene. The chain uses TRBV7-3 and TRBJ2-5; D perhaps matches TRBD2 (5 bases). Deletions cut 2 bases from V and 6 bases from J, with 10 bases between. The germline gives CDR1 SGHTA, CDR2 FQGTGA. The CDR3 has 13 residues. The CDR3 is CASSLLDSQTQYF. The part of the CDR3 DNA that was read is TGTGCCAGCAGCTTATTGGACTCTCAGACC.

This clone occurred many times. The CDR3 end lies 3 residues beyond the end of the read and is filled in from the germline J gene. Other DNA sequences from this sample encode an identical CDR3 as well. The chain employs TRBV7-8 and TRBJ1-3; tentative D call: TRBD1 (6 bases). The CDR3 consists of 14 residues. V lost 3 bases to trimming and J lost 3 bases, with 9 bases between them. Germline lookup yields CDR1 SGHVS and CDR2 FQNEAQ. CDR3 bases read: TGTGCCAGCAGCTTGGACAGCTATGGAAACACC. Amino acid sequence: CASSLDSYGNT. The entire CDR3 is CASSLDSYGNTIYF.

This clone was counted many times. Read data end 3 residues before the CDR3 end; the end is taken from the germline J gene. The chain recombines TRBV5-1 with TRBJ2-7; D may be TRBD1 (6 bases). The CDR3 extends over 14 amino acids. Per the germline V gene, CDR1 is SGHRS and CDR2 is YFSETQ. Trimming took 7 bases from V and 6 from J, leaving 20 bases between them. The CDR3 spells CASFTGTPPSEQYF. The sequenced part of the CDR3 DNA is TGCGCCAGCTTCACCGGGACACCACCATCCGAG. The complete variable domain, with remaining parts taken from reference TRBV5-1 and TRBJ2-7, reads KAGVTQTPRYLIKTRGQQVTLSCSPISGHRSVSWYQQTPGQGLQFLFEYFSETQRNKGNFPGRFSGRQFSNSRSEMNVSTLELGDSALYLCASFTGTPPSEQYFGPGTRLTVT.

This clone was seen many times. The read falls 3 residues short of the CDR3 end, and the missing part is taken from the germline J gene. The chain is built from TRBV4-1 and TRBJ2-5; TRBD2 matches 14 bases. Germline lookup yields CDR1 MGHRA and CDR2 YSYEKL. The CDR3 runs 18 residues. V lost 1 base to trimming and J lost 2 bases; unmatched junction nucleotides: 6. CDR3 DNA, as far as it was read: TGCGCCAGCAGCCAAGGACTAGCGGGAGGGCCGAATCAAGAGACC. Translation: CASSQGLAGGPNQET. The whole CDR3 region reads CASSQGLAGGPNQETQYF.

In its sample, this clone was seen many times. The CDR3 end falls 3 residues outside the read, so it is completed with the germline J gene. The chain carries TRBV28 and TRBJ2-7; TRBD2 matches at 7 bases. The CDR3 runs 15 residues. Unmatched junction bases numbered 9, after V lost 5 bases and J lost 2 bases. The germline V gene encodes CDR1 MDHEN and CDR2 SYDVKM. The CDR3 DNA, read in part, is TGTGCCAGCAGTCATCTTCTAGCGGCGACCTACGAG. This sequence encodes CASSHLLAATYE. The full CDR3 sequence reads CASSHLLAATYEQYF.

This clone was counted many times. The read gets to within 3 residues of the CDR3 end, and the germline J gene fills in the rest. This chain links TRBV5-6 with TRBJ1-1; D uncertain. This CDR3 is 14 amino acids long. V was cut by 1 base and J by 4 bases, with 11 bases left in between. Germline lookup yields CDR1 SGHDT and CDR2 YYEEEE. The sequenced part of the CDR3 DNA is TGTGCCAGCAGCTTGAGACACAAGGGCACTGAA. Protein sequence: CASSLRHKGTE. In full, the CDR3 is CASSLRHKGTEAFF.

This clone showed up many times. The sequence runs out 3 residues before the end of the CDR3; the remainder is reconstructed from the germline J gene. The V and J genes are TRBV20-1 and TRBJ2-3; 11 bases align to TRBD2. The CDR3 has 13 amino acids. Germline CDR1 reads DFQATT; CDR2 reads SNEGSKA (reference sequence). The covered CDR3 bases are TGCAGTGGTCTAGCGGGAGGTACTGAGACG. This codes for CSGLAGGTET. The CDR3 in its entirety is CSGLAGGTETQYF.

This clone has a handful of counts. The read falls 3 residues short of the CDR3 end, and the missing part is taken from the germline J gene. The rearrangement joins TRBV13 to TRBJ2-7, with D uncertain. Germline CDR1 PRHDT, CDR2 FYEKMQ (reference sequence). V dropped 0 bases and J dropped 0 bases, with 9 bases sitting between them. The CDR3 is 15 amino acids. The part of the CDR3 DNA that was read is TGTGCCAGCAGCTTAGGGGCGGCGAGCTCCTACGAG. This encodes CASSLGAASSYE. The CDR3 as a whole reads CASSLGAASSYEQYF.

This clone was detected a few times. It may be a read error: a sequence one base away is much more abundant. The missing CDR3 end, 3 residues past where the read stops, is filled in from the germline J gene. V and J are TRBV19 and TRBJ2-2; a possible D gene is TRBD1 (6 bases). CDR1 and CDR2 (germline): LNHDA, SQIVND (reference sequence). The CDR3 consists of 20 residues. The CDR3 spells CASTLVWIGGPDSGANVLFF. The sequenced CDR3 bases are TGTGCCAGTACCTTAGTTTGGATTGGGGGCCCTGACTCTGGGGCCAACGTG.

This clone was seen at least ten times. The CDR3 extends 3 residues past the end of the read, so its final part is completed from the germline J gene. The gene calls are TRBV23-1 and TRBJ2-7; TRBD1 matches at 10 bases. TRBV23-1 is designated an ORF whose function remains uncertain. The V gene end was trimmed by 5 bases and the J gene end by 2 bases; junction bases not matched to a gene: 6. The CDR3 length is 15 residues. The CDR3 protein is CASSTKGQGTYEQYF. The CDR3 bases that were read are TGCGCCAGCAGTACCAAGGGACAGGGGACCTACGAG.

This clone was counted many times. With the read ending 3 residues before the CDR3 end, the germline J gene is used to fill in that end. The rearrangement joins TRBV5-1 to TRBJ1-1; 7 bases match TRBD1. V was clipped by 4 bases and J by 3 bases; unmatched bases: 9. The CDR3 runs to 15 residues. Per germline, CDR1 SGHRS and CDR2 YFSETQ. This chain's CDR3 is CASSASTGVDTEAFF. CDR3 DNA, as far as it was read: TGCGCCAGCAGCGCAAGCACAGGGGTCGACACTGAA.

In its sample, this clone was seen many times. The read terminates 3 residues ahead of where the CDR3 ends, so the germline J gene completes it. The gene calls are TRBV18 and TRBJ2-1; D is possibly TRBD1 (5 bases). The CDR3 has 13 residues. CDR1 and CDR2 (germline): KGHSH, LQKENI. V was clipped by 5 bases and J by 6 bases, with 11 bases between them. The CDR3 loop is CASSGGAVNEQFF. CDR3 DNA (partial): TGTGCCAGCTCAGGTGGGGCAGTCAATGAG. The full variable domain, with the rest looked up from reference TRBV18 and TRBJ2-1, is NAGVMQNPRHLVRRRGQEARLRCSPMKGHSHVYWYRQLPEEGLKFMVYLQKENIIDESGMPKERFSAEFPKEGPSILRIQQVVRGDSAAYFCASSGGAVNEQFFGPGTRLTVL.

This clone was detected ten times or more. The CDR3 end is not reached by the read, which stops 3 residues before it; the germline J gene fills it in. The V and J genes are TRBV5-5 and TRBJ2-3, with 11 positions matching TRBD2. Germline CDR1 reads SGHKS; CDR2 reads YYEKEE (reference sequence). Germline trimming cut 0 bases from V and 4 bases from J; bases unmatched to any gene: 1. This CDR3 contains 15 residues. CDR3 in amino acids: CASSLGTSGSDTQYF. The part of the CDR3 DNA that was read is TGTGCCAGCAGCTTGGGGACTAGCGGGTCAGATACG.

This clone came up many times. The missing CDR3 end, 3 residues past where the read stops, is filled in from the germline J gene. The chain employs TRBV20-1 and TRBJ2-3, with D possibly TRBD2 on 6 matching bases. Between the trimmed V and J ends, which lost 3 bases and 2 bases, there was a span of 18 bases. Germline V gene sequence: CDR1 DFQATT, CDR2 SNEGSKA (reference sequence). The CDR3 is made up of 16 amino acids. The CDR3 is CSASYPWGLNTDTQYF. The part of the CDR3 DNA that was read is TGCAGTGCTAGCTACCCTTGGGGACTTAACACAGATACG.

This clone was counted ten times or more. The sequenced fragment ends 3 residues before the CDR3 boundary, so the rest is inferred from the germline J gene. The J gene is TRBJ2-1, the V gene TRBV5-1; D gene ambiguous. This CDR3 has 17 amino acids. CDR1 SGHRS and CDR2 YFSETQ come from the germline V gene. The V end lost 0 bases, the J end lost 0 bases, and 13 bases lay between the germline ends. CDR3 protein: CASSLGLRQSSYNEQFF. CDR3 bases read: TGCGCCAGCAGCTTGGGGTTGCGCCAAAGCTCCTACAATGAG.

This clone was counted at least ten times. The read finishes 3 residues shy of the CDR3 end, and the germline J gene is used to complete it. The chain carries TRBV29-1 and TRBJ2-1; maybe TRBD1 (6 bases). Deletions cut 4 bases from V and 3 bases from J, with 13 bases between. From germline, CDR1 is SQVTM and CDR2 ANQGSEA. This CDR3 contains 14 residues. The CDR3 sequence: CSVGYRVHYNEQFF. The part of the CDR3 DNA that was read is TGCAGCGTTGGATACAGGGTACACTACAATGAG.

This clone was recorded at least ten times. The read ends 3 residues shy of where the CDR3 ends; the end is completed using the germline J gene. The chain joins TRBV18 to TRBJ2-3; 7 bases map to TRBD1. The CDR3 length is 15 residues. The trim removed 3 bases at V and 4 bases at J, leaving 7 bases unmatched. The V gene's germline CDR1 is KGHSH and CDR2 LQKENI. CDR3 in amino acids: CASSPKDRLADTQYF. The DNA read from the CDR3 is TGTGCCAGCTCACCGAAGGACAGGTTGGCAGATACG.

The sample holds a few counts of this clone. The sequence runs out 3 residues before the end of the CDR3; the remainder is reconstructed from the germline J gene. V is TRBV18 and J is TRBJ1-2; D possibly corresponds to TRBD1 (5 bases). The CDR3 runs 22 residues. Germline V lookup: CDR1 KGHSH, CDR2 LQKENI. The DNA read from the CDR3 is TGTGCCAGCTCACCACGAGATTCCTTAGGACTAGCGGGGCACCTAGCCAAAAACATC. It is translated as CASSPRDSLGLAGHLAKNI. The complete CDR3 reads CASSPRDSLGLAGHLAKNIYTF.

Comments on this clone: The CDR3 goes on 3 residues after the read ends, and that part is filled in from the germline J gene. This sequence joins TRBV7-3 and TRBJ1-6, with D perhaps TRBD1 (5 bases). CDR1 SGHTA and CDR2 FQGTGA come from the germline V gene. V lost 2 bases, J lost 5 bases, and 10 bases lay in between. The CDR3 has 15 residues. This chain's CDR3 is CASSLSGLNNSPLHF. The sequenced CDR3 bases are TGTGCCAGCAGCTTATCAGGGCTGAATAATTCACCC.

This clone was seen repeatedly, ten times or more. The read falls 3 residues short of the CDR3 end, and the missing part is taken from the germline J gene. This chain connects TRBV20-1 to TRBJ2-1; D not certain. The CDR3 has 14 amino acids. Germline V lookup: CDR1 DFQATT, CDR2 SNEGSKA (reference sequence). V was cut by 1 base and J by 6 bases, with 13 bases left in between. The CDR3 region is CSARGLQVGNEQFF. The part of the CDR3 DNA that was read is TGCAGTGCTAGAGGGTTGCAGGTGGGCAATGAG.

In its sample, this clone was seen many times. The read comes to an end 3 residues before the CDR3 does, leaving the germline J gene to fill in the end. The V and J genes are TRBV30 and TRBJ2-5; D is possibly TRBD1 (6 bases). Germline V CDR1 and CDR2: GTSNPN, SVGIG (reference sequence). Trimming removed 2 bases from V and 3 bases from J, with 10 bases in between. This CDR3 contains 13 residues. CDR3 DNA (partial): TGTGCCTGGAGTTACAGGGTTAAAGAGACC. Encoded protein: CAWSYRVKET. The complete CDR3 protein is CAWSYRVKETQYF. Full variable domain (missing parts from reference TRBV30 and TRBJ2-5): SQTIHQWPATLVQPVGSPLSLECTVEGTSNPNLYWYRQAAGRGLQLLFYSVGIGQISSEVPQNLSASRPQDRQFILSSKKLLLSDSGFYLCAWSYRVKETQYFGPGTRLLVL.

This clone turned up a few times. One junction end disagrees with the germline gene, perhaps due to a read error. The read terminates 3 residues before the CDR3 end, so the remaining end is supplied by the germline J gene. The genes are TRBV18 and TRBJ1-2; TRBD1 aligns across 7 bases. From germline, CDR1 is KGHSH and CDR2 LQKENI. CDR3 length: 15 amino acids. The CDR3 reads CASSPQGWGDYGYTF. The sequenced CDR3 bases are TGTGCCAGCTCCCCACAGGGGTGGGGAGACTATGGC.

This clone was seen at least ten times. The read is 3 residues too short to cover the CDR3 end, so that end is filled in from the germline J gene. V usage is TRBV5-4 and J usage is TRBJ1-4; 7 bases fit TRBD1. Germline loops: CDR1 SGHNT, CDR2 YYREEE (reference sequence). The CDR3 sequence is 14 residues long. Unmatched junction bases numbered 4, after V lost 0 bases and J lost 8 bases. The chain's CDR3 is CASSLGRGLEKLFF. The covered CDR3 bases are TGTGCCAGCAGCTTGGGAAGGGGGCTGGAAAAA.